This TCR beta chain was captured in a study of post-analysis software for immune sequencing data. As for the study in general: The disease courses spanned relapsing-remitting, secondary progressive and progressive-relapsing forms of multiple sclerosis.

The TCR beta cDNA libraries carried unique molecular identifiers. TCRdb called the PCR reads again in MiXCR, with one record for every CDR3 protein. This sample yields roughly 430,000 distinct CDR3 sequences, of which approximately 38% are seen a single time; 7.5% to 8.5% belongs to the top ten. Trimming took 3 bases from V and 3 from J; bases not matched to a gene: 6. This CDR3 contains 15 residues. Germline-derived CDR1 and CDR2 are SGHDT and YYEEEE. General observations from the study: Multiple sclerosis was associated with a significant reduction in normalized Chao1 diversity relative to controls. Patients showed TRBV5-6, TRBV5-1 and TRBV20-1 among a few TRBV segments more frequent than in controls.

This clonotype occurred a few times. Its cognate antigen is unknown. The TCR sequence derives from a girl aged 2-10 years with multiple sclerosis. This chain connects TRBV5-6 to TRBJ2-7; TRBD1 agrees at 10 bases. Sequencing input: blood. The CDR3 protein is CASSYPGTGVYEQYF. CDR3 bases: TGTGCCAGCAGCTACCCCGGGACAGGGGTCTACGAGCAGTACTTC.